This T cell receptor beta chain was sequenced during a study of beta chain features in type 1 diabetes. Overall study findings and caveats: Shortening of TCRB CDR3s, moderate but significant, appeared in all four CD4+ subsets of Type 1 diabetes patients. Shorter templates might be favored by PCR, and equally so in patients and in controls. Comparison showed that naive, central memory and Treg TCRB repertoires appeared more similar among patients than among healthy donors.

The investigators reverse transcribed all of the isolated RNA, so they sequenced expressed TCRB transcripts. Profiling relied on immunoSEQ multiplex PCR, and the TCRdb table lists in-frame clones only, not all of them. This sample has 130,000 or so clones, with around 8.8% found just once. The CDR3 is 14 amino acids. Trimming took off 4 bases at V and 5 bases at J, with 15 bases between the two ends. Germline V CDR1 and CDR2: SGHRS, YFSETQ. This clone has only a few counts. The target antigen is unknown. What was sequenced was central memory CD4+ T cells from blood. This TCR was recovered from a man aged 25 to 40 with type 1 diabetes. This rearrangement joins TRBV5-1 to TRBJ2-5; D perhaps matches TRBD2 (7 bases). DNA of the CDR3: TGCGCCAGCAGCCCAAGGGCGGGGGCTGAGACCCAGTACTTC. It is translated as CASSPRAGAETQYF.